This TCR beta chain originates from a study of blood T cells in healthy people across ages. For the study at large: Per every two T cells, about one barcoded beta molecule was captured by template switching.

Samples each had at least 5.5 micrograms of total RNA extracted. Study-wide results and limits: Roughly linear declines in TCR beta diversity per million T cells occurred with age.

A second roughly 7 to 12 cycle PCR used barcoded and J-beta primers. MiXCR was run by TCRdb on the 5' RACE reads, yielding one entry per CDR3 protein. Of around 990,000 distinct CDR3 sequences listed, about 23% are singletons. Details on this clonotype: The antigen remains unidentified.

These data also featured in a second study, about T cells of mothers and their children. That source notes: An overlap that was slightly higher, though non-significant, was seen in related mother-child pairs versus unrelated pairs.

This TCR was recovered from a girl aged 2 to 10 in good health. The sequenced material came from blood.

The CDR3 DNA sequence: TGCGCCAGCAGCCAGGACCTCAATCCGGGCAATGAGCAGTTCTTC. Residues: CASSQDLNPGNEQFF. The chain is built from TRBV4-1 and TRBJ2-1; no definite D call. CDR3 size: 15 residues. Germline assignment: CDR1 MGHRA and CDR2 YSYEKL. The V and J ends lost 3 bases and 6 bases respectively, with 15 bases between them.